This T cell receptor beta chain was identified in a study of T-cell memory formation after mild COVID-19. Background on the study: In these data, TCR clusters were largely donor specific. Study-wide findings and caveats: Most CD4+ clones that shrank were in CM and EM, while CD8+ ones turned up in EMRA. Cross-reactive memory appears to have joined, as suggested by some responding clones showing up in pre-infection memory. The SARS-CoV-2 specificity of second-wave clones reaching peak at day 37 remained unverified.

This clonotype was counted a few times. Its antigen is unidentified. TCRdb fed the 5' RACE reads into MiXCR, producing one record per CDR3 protein. Here the sample spans under 300,000 distinct CDR3 sequences, roughly 15% being singletons. The TCR was taken from a man between 18 and 35 years old who had mild COVID-19 (a few samples of this study predate the infection). Cell type and time point are not known. The specimen was PBMCs or a T cell subset sorted from them (not recorded which).

The CDR3 protein is CASSLGDGGNEQFF. For the CDR3, the DNA is TGTGCCAGCAGTTTAGGGGACGGAGGCAATGAGCAGTTCTTC. The chain has TRBV12-3 or TRBV12-4 and TRBJ2-1; D could derive from TRBD1 or TRBD2 (5 bases each). The CDR3 length is 14 residues. V lost 1 base to trimming and J lost 6 bases, with 10 bases between them.